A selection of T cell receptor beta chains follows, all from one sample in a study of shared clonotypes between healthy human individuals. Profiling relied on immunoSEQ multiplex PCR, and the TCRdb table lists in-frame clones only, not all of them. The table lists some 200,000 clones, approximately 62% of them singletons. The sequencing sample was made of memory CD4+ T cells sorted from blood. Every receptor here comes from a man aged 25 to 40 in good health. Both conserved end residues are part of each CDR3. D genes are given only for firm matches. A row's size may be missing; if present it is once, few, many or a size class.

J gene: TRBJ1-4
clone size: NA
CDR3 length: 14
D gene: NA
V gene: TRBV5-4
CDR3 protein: CASSLGSTNEKLFF
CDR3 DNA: TGTGCCAGCAGCTTGGGCAGTACTAATGAAAAACTGTTTTTT

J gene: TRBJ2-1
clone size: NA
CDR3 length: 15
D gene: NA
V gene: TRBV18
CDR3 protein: CASSPTGGLYNEQFF
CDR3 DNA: TGTGCCAGCTCACCCACTGGGGGGCTATACAATGAGCAGTTCTTC

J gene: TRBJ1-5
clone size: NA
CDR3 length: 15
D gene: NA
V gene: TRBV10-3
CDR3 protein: CAISDGQSSNQPQHF
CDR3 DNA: TGTGCCATCAGTGATGGTCAATCTAGCAATCAGCCCCAGCATTTT

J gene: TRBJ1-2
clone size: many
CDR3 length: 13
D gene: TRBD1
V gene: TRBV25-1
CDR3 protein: CASSEDRVYGYTF
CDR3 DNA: TGTGCCAGCAGTGAAGACAGGGTATATGGCTACACCTTC

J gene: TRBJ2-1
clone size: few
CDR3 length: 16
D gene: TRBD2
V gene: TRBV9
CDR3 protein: CASSVAVLAGGGEQFF
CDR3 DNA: TGTGCCAGCAGCGTAGCGGTCCTAGCGGGGGGCGGTGAGCAGTTCTTC

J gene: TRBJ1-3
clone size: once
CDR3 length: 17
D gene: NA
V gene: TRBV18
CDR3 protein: CASSPTASIVSGNTIYF
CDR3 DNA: TGTGCCAGCTCACCGACAGCTTCCATCGTCTCTGGAAACACCATATATTTT

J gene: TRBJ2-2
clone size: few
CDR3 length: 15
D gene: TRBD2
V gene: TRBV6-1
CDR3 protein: CASSEGLAGAGELFF
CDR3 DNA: TGTGCCAGCAGTGAAGGACTAGCGGGAGCCGGGGAGCTGTTTTTT

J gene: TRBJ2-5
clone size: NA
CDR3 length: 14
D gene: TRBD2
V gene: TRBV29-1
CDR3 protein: CSVTPGLAEETQYF
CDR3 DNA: TGCAGCGTTACACCGGGACTAGCGGAAGAGACCCAGTACTTC

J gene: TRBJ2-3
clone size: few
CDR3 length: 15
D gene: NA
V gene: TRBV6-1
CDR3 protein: CASSALSLSGGTQYF
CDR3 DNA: TGTGCCAGCAGTGCCTTAAGTCTGTCAGGGGGGACGCAGTATTTT

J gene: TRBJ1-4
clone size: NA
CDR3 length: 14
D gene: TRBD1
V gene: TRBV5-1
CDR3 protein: CASSLGQGTGELFF
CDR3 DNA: TGCGCCAGCAGCTTAGGACAGGGAACGGGAGAACTGTTTTTT

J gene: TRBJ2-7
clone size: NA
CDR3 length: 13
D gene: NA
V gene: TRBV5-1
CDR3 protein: CASSATGWKKQYF
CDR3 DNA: TGCGCCAGCAGCGCAACGGGATGGAAGAAGCAGTACTTC

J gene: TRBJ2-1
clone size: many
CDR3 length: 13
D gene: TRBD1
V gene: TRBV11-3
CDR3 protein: CASSPTGFNEQFF
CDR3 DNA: TGTGCCAGCAGTCCGACAGGGTTCAATGAGCAGTTCTTC

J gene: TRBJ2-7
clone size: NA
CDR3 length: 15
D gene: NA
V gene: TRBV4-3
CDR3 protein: CASSRGGALSYEQYF
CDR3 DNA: TGCGCCAGCAGCCGAGGTGGCGCACTCTCCTACGAGCAGTACTTC

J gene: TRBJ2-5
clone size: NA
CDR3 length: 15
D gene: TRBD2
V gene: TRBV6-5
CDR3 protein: CASSGLAGEQETQYF
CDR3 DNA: TGTGCCAGCAGTGGCCTAGCGGGAGAGCAGGAGACCCAGTACTTC

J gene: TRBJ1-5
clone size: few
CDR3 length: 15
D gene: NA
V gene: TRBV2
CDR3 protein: CASRTGTLSNQPQHF
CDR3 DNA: TGTGCCAGCAGGACCGGGACACTTAGCAATCAGCCCCAGCATTTT

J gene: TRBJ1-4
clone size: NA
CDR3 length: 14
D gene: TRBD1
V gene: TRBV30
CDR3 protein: CAWSSLGQNEKLFF
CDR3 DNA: TGTGCCTGGAGTTCTCTGGGACAGAATGAAAAACTGTTTTTT

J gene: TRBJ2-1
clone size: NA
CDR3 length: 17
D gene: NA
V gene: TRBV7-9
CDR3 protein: CASSLTGTPEKYNEQFF
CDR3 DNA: TGTGCCAGCAGCTTAACCGGGACACCTGAAAAGTACAATGAGCAGTTCTTC

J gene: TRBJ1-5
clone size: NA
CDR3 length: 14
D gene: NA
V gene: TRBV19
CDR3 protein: CASRGPGSNQPQHF
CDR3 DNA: TGTGCCAGTAGGGGACCGGGTAGCAATCAGCCCCAGCATTTT

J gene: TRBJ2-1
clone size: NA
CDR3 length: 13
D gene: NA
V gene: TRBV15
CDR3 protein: CATSGDIYNEQFF
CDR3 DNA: TGTGCCACCAGCGGCGACATCTACAATGAGCAGTTCTTC

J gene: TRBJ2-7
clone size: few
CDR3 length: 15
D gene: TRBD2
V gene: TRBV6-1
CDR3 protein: CASLLGGSGSYEQYF
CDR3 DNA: TGTGCCAGTTTGCTTGGTGGTAGCGGGAGCTACGAGCAGTACTTC

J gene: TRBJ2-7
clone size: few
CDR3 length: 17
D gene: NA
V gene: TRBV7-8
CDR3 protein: CASSLAGSGSAGYEQYF
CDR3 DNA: TGTGCCAGCAGCTTAGCCGGGAGTGGTAGCGCAGGGTACGAGCAGTACTTC

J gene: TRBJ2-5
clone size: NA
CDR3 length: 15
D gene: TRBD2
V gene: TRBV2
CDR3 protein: CASSEALAGRGAQYF
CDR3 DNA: TGTGCCAGCAGTGAAGCGCTGGCGGGACGGGGGGCCCAGTACTTC

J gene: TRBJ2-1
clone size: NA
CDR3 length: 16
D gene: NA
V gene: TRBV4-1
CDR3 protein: CASSQDGGYSYNEQFF
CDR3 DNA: TGCGCCAGCAGCCAAGATGGCGGGTATTCCTACAATGAGCAGTTCTTC

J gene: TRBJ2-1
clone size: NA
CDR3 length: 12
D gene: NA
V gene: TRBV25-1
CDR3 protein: CASSRVRNEQFF
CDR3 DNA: TGTGCCAGCAGTCGGGTGCGCAATGAGCAGTTCTTC

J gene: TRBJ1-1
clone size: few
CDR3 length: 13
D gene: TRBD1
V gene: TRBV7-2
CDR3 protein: CASSPGGAGEAFF
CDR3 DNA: TGTGCCAGCAGCCCAGGGGGCGCGGGTGAAGCTTTCTTT

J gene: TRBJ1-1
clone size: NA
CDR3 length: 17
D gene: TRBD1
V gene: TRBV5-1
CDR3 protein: CASTRGQGAARGTEAFF
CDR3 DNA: TGCGCCAGCACCCGCGGGCAGGGGGCGGCCCGCGGGACTGAAGCTTTCTTT